Here is one T cell receptor (beta chain) with its context. This entry comes from a study of blood T cell repertoires in COVID-19. In the study overall: Spain, Italy and the United States supplied samples that represented acute and convalescent COVID-19. In each case, the material was cDNA or gDNA derived from T cells, B-cell-depleted T cells, or PBMCs.

Methods used by the authors: Researchers report that nucleated cell counts were estimated from reference gene primer amplification. Profiled with immunoSEQ multiplex PCR; TCRdb holds only in-frame clones, not every one. That table supplies the V and J calls and clone size; D and trimming were determined from the DNA. The sample lists more than 100,000 clones, roughly 90% occurring once. Germline V CDR1 and CDR2: MDHEN, SYDVKM. The CDR3 totals 14 residues. The J segment lost 7 bases and the V segment lost 5 bases, leaving 4 bases of the junction unmatched. Sample: peripheral blood. This rearrangement joins TRBV28 to TRBJ1-6, with TRBD1 matching 8 bases. The TCR comes from an older woman with acute or convalescent COVID-19. CDR3 amino acids: CASSQQGGNSPLHF. CDR3 DNA: TGTGCCAGCAGTCAACAGGGGGGCAATTCACCCCTCCACTTT.